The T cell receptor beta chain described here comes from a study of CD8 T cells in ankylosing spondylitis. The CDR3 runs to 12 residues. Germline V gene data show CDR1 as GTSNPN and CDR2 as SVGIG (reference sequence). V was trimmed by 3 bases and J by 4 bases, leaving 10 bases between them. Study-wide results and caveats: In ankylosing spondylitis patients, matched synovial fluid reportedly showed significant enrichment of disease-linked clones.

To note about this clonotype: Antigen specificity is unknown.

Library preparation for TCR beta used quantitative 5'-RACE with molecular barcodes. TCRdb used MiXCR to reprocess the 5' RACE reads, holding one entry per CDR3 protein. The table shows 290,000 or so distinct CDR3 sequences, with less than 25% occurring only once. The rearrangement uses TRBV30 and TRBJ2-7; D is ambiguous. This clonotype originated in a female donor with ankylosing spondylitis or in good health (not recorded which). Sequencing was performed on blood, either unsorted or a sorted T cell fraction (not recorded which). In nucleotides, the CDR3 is TGTGCCTGGAGCACTGGGGTTTACGAGCAGTACTTC. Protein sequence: CAWSTGVYEQYF.